The present entry profiles one TCR beta chain with its context. Antigen specificity is unknown. The repertoire was sequenced with immunoSEQ multiplex PCR; TCRdb's copy has only in-frame clones and lacks some. The repertoire holds 100,000 to 120,000 clones, with around 83% as singletons. The data stem from a study of T cell responses to AZD1222 COVID-19 vaccine. Looked up from germline, CDR1 is KGHDR and CDR2 is SFDVKD. This CDR3 has 15 amino acids. Losses at the gene ends were 4 bases for V and 3 bases for J; bases not matched to a gene: 6. Whole-study results and caveats: Among those given AZD1222, only six were seropositive at baseline. White British ancestry dominated among donors, who included more females, and clonal diversity was possibly underestimated. CD4 TCRs linked to vaccination spanned spike, dominating at 160-218 and 743-854. Spike-specific TCR breadth and depth were elevated following two AZD1222 doses.

This TCR came from an adult in good health. This specimen was peripheral blood, taken on day 0 of AZD1222 vaccination. The chain links TRBV24-1 to TRBJ1-2, with TRBD1 identical over 8 bases. Here the CDR3 DNA reads TGTGCCACCAGTGAGAGCGGGACAGGCGACTATGGCTACACCTTC. Its protein product is CATSESGTGDYGYTF.